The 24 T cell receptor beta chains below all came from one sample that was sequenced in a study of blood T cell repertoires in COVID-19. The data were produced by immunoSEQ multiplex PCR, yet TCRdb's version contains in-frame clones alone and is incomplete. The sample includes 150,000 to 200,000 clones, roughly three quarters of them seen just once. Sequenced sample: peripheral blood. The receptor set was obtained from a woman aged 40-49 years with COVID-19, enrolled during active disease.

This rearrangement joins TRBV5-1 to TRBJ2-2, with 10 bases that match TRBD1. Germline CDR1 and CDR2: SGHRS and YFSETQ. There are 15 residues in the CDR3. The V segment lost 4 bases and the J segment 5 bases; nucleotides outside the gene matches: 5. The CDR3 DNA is TGCGCCAGCAGCCCCGGGACAGGGGTAACCGGGGAGCTGTTTTTT. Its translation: CASSPGTGVTGELFF. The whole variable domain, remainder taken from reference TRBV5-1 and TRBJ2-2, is KAGVTQTPRYLIKTRGQQVTLSCSPISGHRSVSWYQQTPGQGLQFLFEYFSETQRNKGNFPGRFSGRQFSNSRSEMNVSTLELGDSALYLCASSPGTGVTGELFFGEGSRLTVL.

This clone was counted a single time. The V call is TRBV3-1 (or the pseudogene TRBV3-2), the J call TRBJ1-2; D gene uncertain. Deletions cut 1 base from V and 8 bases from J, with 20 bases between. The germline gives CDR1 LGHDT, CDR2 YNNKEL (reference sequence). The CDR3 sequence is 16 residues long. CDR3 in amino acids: CASSQVAVDGFEGYTF. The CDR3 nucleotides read TGTGCCAGCAGCCAAGTGGCGGTGGATGGGTTCGAGGGCTACACCTTC.

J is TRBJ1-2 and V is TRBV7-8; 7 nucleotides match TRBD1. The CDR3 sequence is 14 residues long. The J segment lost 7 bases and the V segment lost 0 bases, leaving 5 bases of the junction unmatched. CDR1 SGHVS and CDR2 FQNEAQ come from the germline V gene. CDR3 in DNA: TGTGCCAGCAGCTTAGCGGGGACAGAACTTGGCTACACCTTC. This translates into CASSLAGTELGYTF.

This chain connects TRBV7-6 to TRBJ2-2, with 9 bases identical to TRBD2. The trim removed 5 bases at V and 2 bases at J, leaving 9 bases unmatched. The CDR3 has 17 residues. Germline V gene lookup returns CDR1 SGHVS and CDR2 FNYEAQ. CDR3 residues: CASSLTSAGGNTGELFF. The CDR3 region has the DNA TGTGCCAGCAGCCTAACCTCAGCGGGGGGAAACACCGGGGAGCTGTTTTTT.

CDR3 sequence (DNA): TGCGCCATTCCCCCGAGGGTAGGTGAAAAACTGTTTTTT. The encoded protein is CAIPPRVGEKLFF. This chain uses TRBV23-1 with TRBJ1-4, with unresolved D. TRBV23-1 is an ORF for which the function is uncertain. V lost 10 bases, J lost 7 bases, and 16 bases lay in between. CDR3 size: 13 residues.

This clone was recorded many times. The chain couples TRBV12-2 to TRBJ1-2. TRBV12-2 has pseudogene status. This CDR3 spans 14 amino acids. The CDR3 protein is CASRLERANYGYTF. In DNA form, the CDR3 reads TGTGCAAGTCGCTTAGAGCGTGCGAATTATGGCTACACCTTC.

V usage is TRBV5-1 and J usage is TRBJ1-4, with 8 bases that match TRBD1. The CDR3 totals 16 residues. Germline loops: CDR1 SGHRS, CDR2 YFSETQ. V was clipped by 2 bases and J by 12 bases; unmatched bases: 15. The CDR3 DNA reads TGCGCCAGCAGCTTACGTATACCGGGACAGGACTCACAACTGTTTTTT. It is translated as CASSLRIPGQDSQLFF.

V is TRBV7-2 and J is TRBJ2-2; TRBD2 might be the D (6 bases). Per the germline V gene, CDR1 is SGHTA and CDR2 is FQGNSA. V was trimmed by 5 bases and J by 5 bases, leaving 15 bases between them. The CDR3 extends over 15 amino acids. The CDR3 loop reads CASSPWRGRTGELFF. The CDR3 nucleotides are TGTGCCAGCAGCCCGTGGAGGGGTCGGACCGGGGAGCTGTTTTTT.

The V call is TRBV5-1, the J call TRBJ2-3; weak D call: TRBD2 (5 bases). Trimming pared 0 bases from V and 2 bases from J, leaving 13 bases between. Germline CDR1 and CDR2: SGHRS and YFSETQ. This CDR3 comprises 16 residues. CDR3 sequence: CASSLVPAAYTDTQYF. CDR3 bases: TGCGCCAGCAGCTTGGTCCCAGCGGCTTACACAGATACGCAGTATTTT.

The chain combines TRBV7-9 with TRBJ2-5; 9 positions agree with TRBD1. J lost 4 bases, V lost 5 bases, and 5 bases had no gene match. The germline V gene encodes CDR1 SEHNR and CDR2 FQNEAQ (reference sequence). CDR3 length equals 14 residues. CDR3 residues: CASSKWGQGETQYF. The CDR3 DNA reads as TGTGCCAGCAGCAAATGGGGACAGGGAGAGACCCAGTACTTC.

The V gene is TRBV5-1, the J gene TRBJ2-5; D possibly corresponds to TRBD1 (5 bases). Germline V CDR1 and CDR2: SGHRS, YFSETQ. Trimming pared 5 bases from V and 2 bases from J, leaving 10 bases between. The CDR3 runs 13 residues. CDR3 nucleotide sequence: TGCGCCAGCAGGGGGCAGCCGCAAGAGACCCAGTACTTC. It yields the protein CASRGQPQETQYF.

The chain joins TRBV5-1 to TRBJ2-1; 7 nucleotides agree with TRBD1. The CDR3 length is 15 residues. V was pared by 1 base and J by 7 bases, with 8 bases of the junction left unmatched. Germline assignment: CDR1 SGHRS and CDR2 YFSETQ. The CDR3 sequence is CASSLQQTGANEQFF. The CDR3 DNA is TGCGCCAGCAGCTTGCAACAAACAGGGGCGAATGAGCAGTTCTTC. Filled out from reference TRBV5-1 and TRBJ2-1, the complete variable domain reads KAGVTQTPRYLIKTRGQQVTLSCSPISGHRSVSWYQQTPGQGLQFLFEYFSETQRNKGNFPGRFSGRQFSNSRSEMNVSTLELGDSALYLCASSLQQTGANEQFFGPGTRLTVL.

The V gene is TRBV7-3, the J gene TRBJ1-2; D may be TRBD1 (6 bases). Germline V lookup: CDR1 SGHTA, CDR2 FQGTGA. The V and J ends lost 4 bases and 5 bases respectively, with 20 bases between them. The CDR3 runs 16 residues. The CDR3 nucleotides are TGTGCCAGCAGCTCCCTCGGGCAGGGGCCCCTTTATGGCTACACCTTC. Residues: CASSSLGQGPLYGYTF. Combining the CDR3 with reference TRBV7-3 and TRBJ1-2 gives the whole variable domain GAGVSQTPSNKVTEKGKYVELRCDPISGHTALYWYRQSLGQGPEFLIYFQGTGAADDSGLPNDRFFAVRPEGSVSTLKIQRTERGDSAVYLCASSSLGQGPLYGYTFGSGTRLTVV.

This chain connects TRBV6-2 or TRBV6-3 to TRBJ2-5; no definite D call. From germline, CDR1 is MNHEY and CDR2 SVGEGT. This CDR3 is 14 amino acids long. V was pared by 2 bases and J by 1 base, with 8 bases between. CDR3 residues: CASSYVSVQETQYF. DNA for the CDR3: TGTGCCAGCAGTTACGTGTCAGTCCAAGAGACCCAGTACTTC.

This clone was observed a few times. CDR3 sequence (DNA): TGTGCCAGCAGACCGGGACAAACCAATGAAAAACTGTTTTTT. It yields the protein CASRPGQTNEKLFF. V and J are TRBV6-1 and TRBJ1-4; D is perhaps TRBD1 (6 bases). Trimming stripped 6 bases from V and 5 bases from J, with 13 bases between. CDR3 length: 14 residues. CDR1 and CDR2 (germline): MNHNS, SASEGT.

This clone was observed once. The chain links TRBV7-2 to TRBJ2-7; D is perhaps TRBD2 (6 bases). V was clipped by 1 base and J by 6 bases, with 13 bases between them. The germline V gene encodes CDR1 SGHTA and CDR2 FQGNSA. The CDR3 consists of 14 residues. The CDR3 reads CASSLELALPEQYF. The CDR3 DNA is TGTGCCAGCAGCTTAGAGCTAGCGCTCCCCGAGCAGTACTTC. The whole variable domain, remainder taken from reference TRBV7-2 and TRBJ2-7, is GAGVSQSPSNKVTEKGKDVELRCDPISGHTALYWYRQSLGQGLEFLIYFQGNSAPDKSGLPSDRFSAERTGGSVSTLTIQRTQQEDSAVYLCASSLELALPEQYFGPGTRLTVT.

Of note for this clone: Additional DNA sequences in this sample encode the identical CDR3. The DNA of the CDR3 is TGTGCCAGCAGCCCCGGGGCAACTAATGAAAAACTGTTTTTT. This sequence encodes CASSPGATNEKLFF. The chain carries TRBV6-5 and TRBJ1-4; no definite D call. Trimming removed 6 bases from V and 0 bases from J, with 8 bases in between. CDR1 is MNHEY, CDR2 SVGAGI, per germline. The CDR3 is 14 amino acids.

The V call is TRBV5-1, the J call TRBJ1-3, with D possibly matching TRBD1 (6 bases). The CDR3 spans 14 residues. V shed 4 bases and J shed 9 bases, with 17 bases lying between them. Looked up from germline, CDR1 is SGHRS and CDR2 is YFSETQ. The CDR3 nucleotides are TGCGCCAGCAGCCTGGACAGTGGGTTGAGCACCATATATTTT. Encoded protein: CASSLDSGLSTIYF.

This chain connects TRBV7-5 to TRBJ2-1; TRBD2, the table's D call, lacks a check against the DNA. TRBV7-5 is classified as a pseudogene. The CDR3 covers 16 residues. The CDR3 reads CVRSPSTSGRECEQFF. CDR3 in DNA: TGTGTCAGAAGCCCGAGTACTAGCGGGAGGGAATGTGAGCAGTTCTTC.

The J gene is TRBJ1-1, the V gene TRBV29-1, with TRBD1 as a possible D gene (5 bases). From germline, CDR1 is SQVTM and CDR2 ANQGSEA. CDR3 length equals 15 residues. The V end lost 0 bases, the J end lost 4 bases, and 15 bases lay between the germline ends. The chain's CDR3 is CSVEDRRGAGTEAFF. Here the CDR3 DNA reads TGCAGCGTTGAAGATCGGCGGGGCGCGGGCACTGAAGCTTTCTTT.

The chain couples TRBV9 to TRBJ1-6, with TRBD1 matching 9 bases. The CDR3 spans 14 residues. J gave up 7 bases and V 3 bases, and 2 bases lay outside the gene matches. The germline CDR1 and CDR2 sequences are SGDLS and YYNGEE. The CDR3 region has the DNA TGTGCCAGCAGCGGAGGACAGGGGAATTCACCCCTCCACTTT. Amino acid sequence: CASSGGQGNSPLHF.

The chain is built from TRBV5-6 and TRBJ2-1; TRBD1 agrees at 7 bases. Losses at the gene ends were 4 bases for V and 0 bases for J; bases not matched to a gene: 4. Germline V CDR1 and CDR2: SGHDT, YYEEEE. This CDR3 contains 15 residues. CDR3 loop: CASSIGTASYNEQFF. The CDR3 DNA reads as TGTGCCAGCAGCATCGGGACAGCCTCCTACAATGAGCAGTTCTTC.

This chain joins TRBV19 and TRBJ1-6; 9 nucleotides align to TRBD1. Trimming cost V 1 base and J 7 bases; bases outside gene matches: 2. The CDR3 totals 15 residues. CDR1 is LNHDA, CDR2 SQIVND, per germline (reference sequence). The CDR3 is CASSIGDRVNSPLHF. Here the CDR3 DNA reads TGTGCCAGTAGTATAGGGGACAGGGTGAATTCACCCCTCCACTTT.

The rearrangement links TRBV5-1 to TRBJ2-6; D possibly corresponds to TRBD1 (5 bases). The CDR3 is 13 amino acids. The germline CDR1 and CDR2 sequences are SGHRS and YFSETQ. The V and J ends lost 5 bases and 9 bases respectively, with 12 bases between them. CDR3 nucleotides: TGCGCCAGCAGGGCAGGGCTAAACAACGTCCTGACTTTC. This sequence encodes CASRAGLNNVLTF.